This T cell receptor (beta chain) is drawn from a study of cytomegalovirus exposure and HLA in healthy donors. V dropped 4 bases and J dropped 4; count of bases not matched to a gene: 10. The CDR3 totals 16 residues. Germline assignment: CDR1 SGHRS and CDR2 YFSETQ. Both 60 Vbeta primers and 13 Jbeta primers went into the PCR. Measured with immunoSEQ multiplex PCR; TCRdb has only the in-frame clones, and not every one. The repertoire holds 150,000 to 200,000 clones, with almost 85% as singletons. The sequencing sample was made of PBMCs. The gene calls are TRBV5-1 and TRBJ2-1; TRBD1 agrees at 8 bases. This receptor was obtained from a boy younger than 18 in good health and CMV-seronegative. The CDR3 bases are TGCGCCAGCAGCATCACGACAGGGGCAGGGTACAATGAGCAGTTCTTC. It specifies CASSITTGAGYNEQFF.